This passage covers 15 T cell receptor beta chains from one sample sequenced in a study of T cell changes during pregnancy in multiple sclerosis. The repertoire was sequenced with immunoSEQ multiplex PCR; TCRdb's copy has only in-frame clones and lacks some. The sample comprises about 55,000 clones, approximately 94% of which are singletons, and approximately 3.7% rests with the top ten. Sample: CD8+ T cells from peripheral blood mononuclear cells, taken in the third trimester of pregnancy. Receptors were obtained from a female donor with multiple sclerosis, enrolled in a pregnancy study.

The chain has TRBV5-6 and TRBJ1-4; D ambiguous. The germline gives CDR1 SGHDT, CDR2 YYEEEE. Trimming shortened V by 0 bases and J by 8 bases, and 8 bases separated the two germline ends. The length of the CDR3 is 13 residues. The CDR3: CASSLGAGEKLFF. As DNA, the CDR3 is TGTGCCAGCAGCTTGGGTGCGGGGGAAAAACTGTTTTTT. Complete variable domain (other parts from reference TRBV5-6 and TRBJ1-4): DAGVTQSPTHLIKTRGQQVTLRCSPKSGHDTVSWYQQALGQGPQFIFQYYEEEERQRGNFPDRFSGHQFPNYSSELNVNALLLGDSALYLCASSLGAGEKLFFGSGTQLSVL.

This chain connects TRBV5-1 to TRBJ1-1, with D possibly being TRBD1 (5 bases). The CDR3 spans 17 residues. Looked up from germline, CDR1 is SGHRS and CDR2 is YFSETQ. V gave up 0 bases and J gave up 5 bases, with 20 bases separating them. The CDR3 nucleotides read TGCGCCAGCAGCTTGGGCCTCGAGGGGAGGGTAATGACTGAAGCTTTCTTT. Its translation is CASSLGLEGRVMTEAFF.

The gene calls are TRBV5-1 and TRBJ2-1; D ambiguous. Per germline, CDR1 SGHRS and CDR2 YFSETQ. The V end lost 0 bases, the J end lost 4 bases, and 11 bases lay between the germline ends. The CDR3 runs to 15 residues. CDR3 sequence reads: CASSLERPDYNEQFF. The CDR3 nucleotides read TGCGCCAGCAGCTTGGAGAGGCCGGATTACAATGAGCAGTTCTTC. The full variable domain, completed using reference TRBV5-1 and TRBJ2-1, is KAGVTQTPRYLIKTRGQQVTLSCSPISGHRSVSWYQQTPGQGLQFLFEYFSETQRNKGNFPGRFSGRQFSNSRSEMNVSTLELGDSALYLCASSLERPDYNEQFFGPGTRLTVL.

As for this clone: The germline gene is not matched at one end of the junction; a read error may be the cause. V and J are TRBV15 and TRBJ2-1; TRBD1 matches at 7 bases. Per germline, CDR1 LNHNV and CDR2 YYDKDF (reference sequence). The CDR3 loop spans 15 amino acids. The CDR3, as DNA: TGTGCCACCAGCGGAGAGGGTTCAGGGGGCAATGAGCAGTTCTTC. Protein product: CATSGEGSGGNEQFF.

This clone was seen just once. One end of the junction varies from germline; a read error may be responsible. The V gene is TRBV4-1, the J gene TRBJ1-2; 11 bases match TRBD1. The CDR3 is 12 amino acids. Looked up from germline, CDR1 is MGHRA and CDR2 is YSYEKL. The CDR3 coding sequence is TGCGCCAGCAGCCAAGGAGGACAGGGGGCTGTTTTC. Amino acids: CASSQGGQGAVF.

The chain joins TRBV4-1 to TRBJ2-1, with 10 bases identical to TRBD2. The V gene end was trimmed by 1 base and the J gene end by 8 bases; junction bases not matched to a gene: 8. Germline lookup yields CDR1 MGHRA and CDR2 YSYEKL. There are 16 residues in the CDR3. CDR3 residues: CASSQAPSGSGYEQFF. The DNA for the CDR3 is TGCGCCAGCAGCCAAGCCCCTAGCGGGAGTGGGTATGAGCAGTTCTTC.

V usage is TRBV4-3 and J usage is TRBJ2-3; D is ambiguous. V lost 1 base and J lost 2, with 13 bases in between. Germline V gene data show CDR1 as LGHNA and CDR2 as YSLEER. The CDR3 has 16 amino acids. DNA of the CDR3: TGCGCCAGCAGCCAAGTCTGGTCCGGAGACACAGATACGCAGTATTTT. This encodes CASSQVWSGDTDTQYF.

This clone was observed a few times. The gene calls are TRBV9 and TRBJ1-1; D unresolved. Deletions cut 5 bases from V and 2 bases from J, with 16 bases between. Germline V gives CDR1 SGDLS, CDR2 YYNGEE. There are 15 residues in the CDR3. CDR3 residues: CASSPSSTGNTEAFF. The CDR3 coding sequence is TGTGCCAGCAGTCCGTCCTCGACGGGAAACACTGAAGCTTTCTTT.

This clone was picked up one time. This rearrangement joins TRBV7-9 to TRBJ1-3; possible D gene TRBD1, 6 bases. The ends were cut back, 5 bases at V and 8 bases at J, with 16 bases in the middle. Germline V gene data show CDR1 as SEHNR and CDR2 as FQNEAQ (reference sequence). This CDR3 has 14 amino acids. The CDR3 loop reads CASSQAQGLYTIYF. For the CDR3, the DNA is TGTGCCAGCAGCCAAGCTCAGGGGCTATACACCATATATTTT.

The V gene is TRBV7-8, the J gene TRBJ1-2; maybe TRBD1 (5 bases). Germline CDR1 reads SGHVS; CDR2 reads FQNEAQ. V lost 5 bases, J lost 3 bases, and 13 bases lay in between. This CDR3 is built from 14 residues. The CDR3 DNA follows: TGTGCCAGCAGCATAGGGGAGCTATACTATGGCTACACCTTC. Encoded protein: CASSIGELYYGYTF.

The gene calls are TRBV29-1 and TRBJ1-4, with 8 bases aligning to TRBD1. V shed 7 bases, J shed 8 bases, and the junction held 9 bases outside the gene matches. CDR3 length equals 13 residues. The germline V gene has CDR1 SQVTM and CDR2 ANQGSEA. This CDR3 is CSARTGQGEKLFF. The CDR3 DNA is TGCAGCGCTAGGACAGGGCAAGGAGAAAAACTGTTTTTT.

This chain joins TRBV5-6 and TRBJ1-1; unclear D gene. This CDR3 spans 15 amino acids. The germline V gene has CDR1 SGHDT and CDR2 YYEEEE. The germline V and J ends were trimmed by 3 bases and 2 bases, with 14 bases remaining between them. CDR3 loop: CASSSLETGNTEAFF. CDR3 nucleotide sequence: TGTGCCAGCAGCTCGCTCGAGACGGGAAACACTGAAGCTTTCTTT.

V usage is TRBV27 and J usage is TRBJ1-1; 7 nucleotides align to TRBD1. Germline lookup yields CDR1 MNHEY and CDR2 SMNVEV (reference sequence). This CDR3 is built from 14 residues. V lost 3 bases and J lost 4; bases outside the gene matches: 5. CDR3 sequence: CASSFTGAGTEAFF. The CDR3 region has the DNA TGTGCCAGCAGTTTCACAGGGGCTGGCACTGAAGCTTTCTTT.

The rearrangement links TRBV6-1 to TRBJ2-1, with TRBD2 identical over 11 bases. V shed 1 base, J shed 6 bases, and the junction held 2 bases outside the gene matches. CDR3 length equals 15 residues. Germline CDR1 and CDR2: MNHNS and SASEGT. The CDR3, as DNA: TGTGCCAGCAGTGAAGGGACTAGCGGGTCCAATGAGCAGTTCTTC. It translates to CASSEGTSGSNEQFF.

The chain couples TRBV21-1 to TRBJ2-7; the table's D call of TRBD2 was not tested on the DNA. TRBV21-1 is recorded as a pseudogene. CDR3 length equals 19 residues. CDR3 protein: CASLRDRGLLAGKLGEQYF. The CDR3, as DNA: TGTGCCAGCCTCCGGGACAGGGGGCTTCTAGCGGGAAAATTGGGCGAGCAGTACTTC.